This TCR beta chain is drawn from a study of blood T cell repertoires in COVID-19. Overall study context: Sites in the United States, Italy and Spain provided acute and convalescent COVID-19 samples. From T cells, B-cell-depleted T cells, or PBMCs came the material, which was cDNA or gDNA.

V was trimmed by 5 bases and J by 4 bases, leaving 11 bases between them. This CDR3 has 14 residues. Germline V gene lookup returns CDR1 LNHDA and CDR2 SQIVND (reference sequence). Original processing notes: Estimated nucleated cell counts came from reference gene primer amplification. TCRdb's copy holds only in-frame clones and misses some; the assay was immunoSEQ multiplex PCR. That table supplies the V and J calls and clone size; D and trimming were determined from the DNA. Of around 200,000 clones listed, roughly 90% were seen once; the top ten hold 1.5% to 2%. The clonotype originates from a young man with active or convalescent COVID-19. The sample taken for sequencing was peripheral blood. V usage is TRBV19 and J usage is TRBJ1-4, with D possibly TRBD1 on 6 matching bases. CDR3 in amino acids: CASSLDRSNEKLFF. The CDR3 DNA reads as TGTGCCAGTAGTTTGGACAGAAGTAATGAAAAACTGTTTTTT. Complete variable domain (other parts from reference TRBV19 and TRBJ1-4): DGGITQSPKYLFRKEGQNVTLSCEQNLNHDAMYWYRQDPGQGLRLIYYSQIVNDFQKGDIAEGYSVSREKKESFPLTVTSAQKNPTAFYLCASSLDRSNEKLFFGSGTQLSVL.